What follows are 11 T cell receptor beta chains derived from one specimen sequenced in a study of blood T cells in healthy people across ages. PCR was performed a second time for roughly 7 to 11 cycles using a sample-barcoded 5' primer and a J-beta primer mix. TCRdb re-derived calls from the 5' RACE reads in MiXCR, one entry per CDR3 protein. This sample has hundreds of thousands of distinct CDR3 sequences, with around half found just once. Source material: blood. These receptors were taken from an elderly man in good health.

This clonotype was observed at least ten times. The CDR3 here is CASSLASGGAGVVYEQYF. The DNA for the CDR3 is TGTGCCAGTAGTTTAGCCAGCGGGGGGGCCGGAGTGGTCTACGAGCAGTACTTC. The chain uses TRBV19 and TRBJ2-7; TRBD2 matches 10 bases. With 5 bases clipped from V and 3 bases from J, the junction kept 16 bases outside the gene matches. The CDR3 consists of 18 residues. CDR1 and CDR2 from the germline V gene are LNHDA and SQIVND (reference sequence).

V gene TRBV20-1 combines with J gene TRBJ2-1; no clear D. Germline V gene sequence: CDR1 DFQATT, CDR2 SNEGSKA (reference sequence). The V end was cut by 7 bases, the J end by 1 base, with 11 bases between. The CDR3 spans 13 residues. CDR3 coding DNA: TGCAGTGAGCTTAGTGGGTCCTACAATGAGCAGTTCTTC. Protein sequence: CSELSGSYNEQFF.

Remarks on this clonotype: The CDR3 does not close with the conserved phenylalanine or tryptophan, likely indicating a read error. The chain links TRBV5-1 to TRBJ2-1, with D possibly being TRBD2 (7 bases). The better agreement between TRBJ2-7 and the DNA end casts doubt on the J call. Looked up from germline, CDR1 is SGHRS and CDR2 is YFSETQ. This CDR3 is 14 amino acids long. In nucleotides, the CDR3 is TGCGCCAGCAGCGGGAGGGGGACTCACAATGAGCAGTACCTC. It yields the protein CASSGRGTHNEQYL.

The chain combines TRBV7-9 with TRBJ2-7; 9 nucleotides match TRBD1. V shed 4 bases and J 3 bases; nucleotides not matched to a gene: 7. This CDR3 comprises 15 residues. Germline lookup yields CDR1 SEHNR and CDR2 FQNEAQ (reference sequence). DNA for the CDR3: TGTGCCAGCAGCTGGGGCACAGGGGGCGTCTACGAGCAGTACTTC. Translated, it gives CASSWGTGGVYEQYF.

This clonotype was seen only a few times. This chain connects TRBV27 to TRBJ2-7; TRBD1 matches at 11 bases. CDR3 size: 15 residues. Unmatched junction bases numbered 3, after V lost 1 base and J lost 4 bases. In germline, CDR1 is MNHEY, CDR2 SMNVEV (reference sequence). The DNA of the CDR3 is TGTGCCAGCAGTTTATACGGACAGGGGGCGTACGAGCAGTACTTC. The encoded protein is CASSLYGQGAYEQYF.

This rearrangement joins TRBV5-4 to TRBJ1-2; D is unclear. Between the trimmed V and J ends, which lost 0 bases and 6 bases, there was a span of 12 bases. The CDR3 consists of 14 residues. Germline CDR1 and CDR2: SGHNT and YYREEE (reference sequence). The CDR3 DNA is TGTGCCAGCAGCTTGGGCAGAGCGACGGATGGCTACACCTTC. Protein sequence: CASSLGRATDGYTF.

With respect to this clonotype: Mismatch with germline at one junction end may stem from a read error. The chain uses TRBV24-1 and TRBJ2-5; tentative D call: TRBD1 (6 bases). Germline values: CDR1 KGHDR, CDR2 SFDVKD. The CDR3 length is 15 residues. The CDR3 DNA reads as TGTGCCACCAGTGATTTGCGCAGGGGACAAGAGGCCCAGTACTTC. It codes for CATSDLRRGQEAQYF.

This clonotype came up a few times. The CDR3 DNA reads as TGTGCCAGCAGCTCCCGGGGGGGGCCCAATGAGCAGTTCTTC. Its protein product is CASSSRGGPNEQFF. J is TRBJ2-1 and V is TRBV7-2; 8 bases align to TRBD2. The CDR3 is 14 amino acids. The V gene's germline CDR1 is SGHTA and CDR2 FQGNSA. J lost 6 bases, V lost 4 bases, and 5 bases had no gene match.

The sample holds a few counts of this clonotype. V and J are TRBV7-9 and TRBJ2-1; TRBD1 might be the D (5 bases). Trimming took 4 bases from V and 8 from J, leaving 21 bases between them. Germline-derived CDR1 and CDR2 are SEHNR and FQNEAQ (reference sequence). The CDR3 extends over 16 amino acids. This CDR3 reads CASSSGLLRGTDEQFF. The CDR3 region has the DNA TGTGCCAGCAGCTCCGGGCTGCTTAGGGGTACGGATGAGCAGTTCTTC.

This clonotype has just a few counts. At one end the junction does not follow the germline gene, possibly because of a read error. The chain employs TRBV7-9 and TRBJ2-3, with 9 nucleotides matching TRBD2. The CDR3 loop spans 15 amino acids. Per the germline V gene, CDR1 is SEHNR and CDR2 is FQNEAQ (reference sequence). The CDR3 region is CTSSRSGRVRDTQYF. In nucleotides, the CDR3 is TGTACCAGCAGTCGTAGCGGGAGAGTCAGAGATACGCAGTATTTT.

The V call is TRBV7-9, the J call TRBJ1-5; perhaps TRBD1 as D (6 bases). This CDR3 region has 19 residues. Germline V gene data show CDR1 as SEHNR and CDR2 as FQNEAQ (reference sequence). Trimming shortened V by 1 base and J by 2 bases, and 21 bases separated the two germline ends. The CDR3 loop reads CASSLGAVDSEDGNQPQHF. The CDR3 DNA is TGTGCCAGCAGCTTAGGGGCGGTGGACAGCGAAGATGGCAATCAGCCCCAGCATTTT.